This T cell receptor beta chain was profiled in a study of blood T cell repertoires in COVID-19. Study details: COVID-19 samples from acute and convalescent phases originated in the United States, Italy and Spain. Sample material is recorded as cDNA or gDNA derived from T cells, B-cell-depleted T cells, or PBMCs.

The CDR3 runs to 16 residues. Per the germline V gene, CDR1 is ENHRY and CDR2 is SYGVKD. Germline trimming cut 5 bases from V and 1 base from J; bases unmatched to any gene: 8. In the original processing: Amplified reference gene primers provided the basis for estimating nucleated cell counts. Data came from immunoSEQ multiplex PCR; TCRdb stores just in-frame clones and leaves some out. The V and J calls and clone size were taken over from that table, and D and trimming were inferred from the DNA. The sample has roughly 73,000 clones, around 75% seen once; the top ten hold around 21%. This clonotype was obtained from a man between 65 and 85 years old with acute or convalescent COVID-19. Sequenced: peripheral blood. The V and J genes are TRBV10-3 and TRBJ2-5; 9 bases map to TRBD2. CDR3 sequence (DNA): TGTGCCATCAGTATCGTGTCTAGCGGGGCCCAAGAGACCCAGTACTTC. Its protein product is CAISIVSSGAQETQYF.